A selection of T cell receptor beta chains follows, all from one sample in a study of blood T cell repertoires in COVID-19. Repertoires were generated with immunoSEQ multiplex PCR, while TCRdb's copy carries only in-frame clones and drops some. The table lists around 370,000 clones, 90% to 95% of them singletons, with around 3.5% in the top ten. Material for sequencing was peripheral blood. The origin of the receptors is a woman between 18 and 30 years old who had recovered from COVID-19. Both conserved end residues are part of each CDR3. A D gene is named only where the DNA matches it firmly. Clone size appears in some rows only: once, few, many, or a class for an expanded clone.

>NA|NA|TRBV4-1|TRBJ1-4
CASSHMQGLATNEKLFF
TGCGCCAGCAGCCATATGCAGGGGCTTGCAACTAATGAAAAACTGTTTTTT
>NA|TRBD2|TRBV24-1|TRBJ2-3
CATSDFQTASGSTDTQYF
TGTGCCACCAGTGATTTCCAGACGGCTAGCGGGAGCACAGATACGCAGTATTTT
>NA|NA|TRBV5-5|TRBJ1-5
CASSLASSYSNQPQHF
TGTGCCAGCAGCTTGGCCTCTTCTTATAGCAATCAGCCCCAGCATTTT
>NA|NA|TRBV15|TRBJ2-2
CATSRGGTGELFF
TGTGCCACCAGCAGAGGCGGCACCGGGGAGCTGTTTTTT
>NA|TRBD2|TRBV6-6|TRBJ2-1
CASVPGRGGGYNEQFF
TGTGCCAGCGTCCCCGGGAGGGGGGGCGGGTACAATGAGCAGTTCTTC
>few|NA|TRBV9|TRBJ1-4
CASSVGGGGEKLFF
TGTGCCAGCAGCGTAGGGGGAGGGGGTGAAAAACTGTTTTTT
>NA|TRBD2|TRBV19|TRBJ2-3
CASSVLAGTTDTQYF
TGTGCCAGTAGTGTTCTAGCGGGGACCACAGATACGCAGTATTTT
>once|NA|TRBV11-3|TRBJ2-3
CASSHRQGTDTQYF
TGTGCCAGCAGCCATAGACAGGGCACAGATACGCAGTATTTT
>NA|NA|TRBV14|TRBJ2-1
CASSQDRPSPQFF
TGTGCCAGCAGCCAAGATCGCCCGAGCCCGCAGTTCTTC
>NA|NA|TRBV25-1|TRBJ1-4
CASGEEGREKLFF
TGTGCCAGCGGGGAGGAGGGTCGGGAAAAACTGTTTTTT
>NA|NA|TRBV12-3/TRBV12-4|TRBJ1-2
CASSLPQGYSYTF
TGTGCCAGCAGTTTGCCCCAGGGATACAGCTACACCTTC
>NA|NA|TRBV6-2/TRBV6-3|TRBJ2-1
CASSYGSFNEQFF
TGTGCCAGCAGTTACGGTAGTTTCAATGAGCAGTTCTTC
>NA|TRBD1|TRBV4-3|TRBJ1-1
CASSEQGWNTEAFF
TGCGCCAGCAGCGAACAGGGGTGGAACACTGAAGCTTTCTTT
>NA|TRBD1|TRBV7-9|TRBJ1-4
CASSPQGAHEKLFF
TGTGCCAGCAGCCCACAGGGGGCACATGAAAAACTGTTTTTT
>NA|NA|TRBV10-2|TRBJ1-5
CASSHSYSNQPQHF
TGCGCCAGCTCCCATAGTTATAGCAATCAGCCCCAGCATTTT
>NA|NA|TRBV18|TRBJ1-5
CASSIAGGFNQPQHF
TGTGCCAGCTCAATTGCCGGGGGGTTCAATCAGCCCCAGCATTTT